These 18 T cell receptor beta chains share one sample of origin, sequenced in a study of cytomegalovirus exposure and HLA in healthy donors. In the PCR, 60 Vbeta and 13 Jbeta primers were used. Measured with immunoSEQ multiplex PCR; TCRdb has only the in-frame clones, and not every one. The table has approximately 110,000 clones, around four fifths seen once; the top ten hold 4% to 5%. Sequenced input: PBMCs. These receptors came from a middle-aged woman in good health and CMV-seronegative.

CDR3 sequence reads: CASSLAAWGPETQYF. The CDR3 bases are TGTGCCAGCAGCTTAGCTGCCTGGGGGCCGGAGACCCAGTACTTC. V usage is TRBV7-2 and J usage is TRBJ2-5; D possibly corresponds to TRBD1 (6 bases). The CDR3 is 15 amino acids. Germline loops: CDR1 SGHTA, CDR2 FQGNSA. Trimming took 0 bases from V and 5 from J, leaving 13 bases between them.

The J gene is TRBJ2-1, the V gene TRBV4-3; 10 nucleotides line up with TRBD2. CDR3 length: 16 residues. The germline V gene has CDR1 LGHNA and CDR2 YSLEER. The trim removed 4 bases at V and 5 bases at J, leaving 8 bases unmatched. DNA for the CDR3: TGCGCCAGCAGCCTACGGGGGACTAGCGACCACAATGAGCAGTTCTTC. This encodes CASSLRGTSDHNEQFF.

The rearrangement joins TRBV7-2 to TRBJ1-2; D is uncertain. This CDR3 has 15 amino acids. Germline CDR1 reads SGHTA; CDR2 reads FQGNSA. Trimming stripped 5 bases from V and 0 bases from J, with 13 bases between. The CDR3 DNA is TGTGCCAGCAGCCCGGAACCGGGAACTAACTATGGCTACACCTTC. Translation gives CASSPEPGTNYGYTF.

This clone turned up a few times. The chain recombines TRBV11-2 with TRBJ1-1; no definite D call. V lost 1 base and J 1 base, leaving 10 bases between the germline ends. The germline gives CDR1 SGHAT, CDR2 FQNNGV. The CDR3 sequence is 15 residues long. The CDR3 DNA is TGTGCCAGCAGCTTAGTCCACGGCGGGAACACTGAAGCTTTCTTT. Protein product: CASSLVHGGNTEAFF.

This clone was seen only a few times. This chain links TRBV16 with TRBJ1-4; 7 bases are a match to TRBD1. Germline V lookup: CDR1 KGHSY, CDR2 FQNENV. The CDR3 contains 15 residues. The V segment lost 4 bases and the J segment 2 bases; nucleotides outside the gene matches: 4. CDR3 bases: TGTGCCAGCAGCCGAACAGGGGCCACTAATGAAAAACTGTTTTTT. Protein: CASSRTGATNEKLFF.

This clone was counted a single time. Here the CDR3 DNA reads TGTGCCACCAAGGGGTTTTTCGCGGGGGCTTATCAAGAGACCCAGTACTTC. Amino acid sequence: CATKGFFAGAYQETQYF. V is TRBV27 and J is TRBJ2-5, with D perhaps TRBD2 (7 bases). This CDR3 contains 17 residues. V shed 10 bases and J shed 2 bases, with 26 bases lying between them. Germline V gives CDR1 MNHEY, CDR2 SMNVEV (reference sequence).

This clone occurred once. The rearrangement uses TRBV7-9 and TRBJ2-3, with 8 positions matching TRBD1. CDR1 and CDR2 (germline): SEHNR, FQNEAQ (reference sequence). The CDR3 length is 16 residues. V trimming: 5 bases; J trimming: 1 base; junction bases outside the gene matches: 8. CDR3 in amino acids: CASSAGQGPRTDTQYF. The CDR3 DNA follows: TGTGCCAGCAGCGCTGGACAGGGTCCCCGCACAGATACGCAGTATTTT.

The count of this clone is one. V and J are TRBV6-6 and TRBJ1-2, with 7 bases aligning to TRBD1. CDR1 is MNHNY, CDR2 SVGAGI, per germline (reference sequence). CDR3 length equals 15 residues. After removal of 6 bases from V and 6 bases from J, the junction contained 13 bases not matched to a gene. The CDR3 nucleotides read TGTGCCAGCAGGGTTCCGGGACAGTACTCGAATGGCTACACCTTC. Translating gives CASRVPGQYSNGYTF.

The chain links TRBV7-2 to TRBJ1-4; 7 bases are a match to TRBD1. Germline loops: CDR1 SGHTA, CDR2 FQGNSA. The V segment lost 5 bases and the J segment 4 bases; nucleotides outside the gene matches: 7. The CDR3 is made up of 15 amino acids. DNA for the CDR3: TGTGCCAGCAGCCTACAGGGGTCCCATAATGAAAAACTGTTTTTT. It is translated as CASSLQGSHNEKLFF.

The V and J genes are TRBV11-2 and TRBJ2-3, with 10 bases identical to TRBD1. V shed 0 bases, J shed 4 bases, and the junction held 4 bases outside the gene matches. The V gene's germline CDR1 is SGHAT and CDR2 FQNNGV. The CDR3 has 16 residues. The CDR3 DNA follows: TGTGCCAGCAGCTTAGACCGGACAGGGGGAGCAGATACGCAGTATTTT. This encodes CASSLDRTGGADTQYF.

A few counts support this clone. The CDR3 is CASSLEQGASPLHF. The CDR3 DNA is TGTGCCAGCAGCTTGGAACAGGGGGCTTCACCCCTCCACTTT. The chain carries TRBV5-8 and TRBJ1-6, with TRBD1 matching 9 bases. The CDR3 sequence is 14 residues long. V gave up 0 bases and J gave up 9 bases; unmatched junction bases: 1. Germline lookup yields CDR1 SGHTS and CDR2 YDEGEE.

The chain links TRBV21-1 to TRBJ2-1; the listed D gene, TRBD2, was not tested against the DNA. TRBV21-1 is classified as a pseudogene. The CDR3 runs 12 residues. CDR3 sequence reads: CASSIGDNEQFF. CDR3 coding DNA: TGTGCCAGCAGCATCGGGGACAATGAGCAGTTCTTC.

The chain combines TRBV7-8 with TRBJ1-5; D gene unclear. The CDR3 loop spans 15 amino acids. CDR1 is SGHVS, CDR2 FQNEAQ, per germline. Trimming pared 4 bases from V and 3 bases from J, leaving 13 bases between. CDR3 in amino acids: CASSSRPQINQPQHF. The CDR3 DNA reads as TGTGCCAGCAGCTCGAGGCCCCAGATCAATCAGCCCCAGCATTTT.

CDR3 amino acids: CASSPQTAENEKLFF. The CDR3 DNA follows: TGTGCCAGCAGTCCCCAGACAGCTGAGAATGAAAAACTGTTTTTT. The gene calls are TRBV28 and TRBJ1-4; maybe TRBD1 (5 bases). The CDR3 is made up of 15 amino acids. Trimming shortened V by 5 bases and J by 5 bases, and 15 bases separated the two germline ends. Germline CDR1 is MDHEN and CDR2 is SYDVKM.

This clone was observed a few times. V gene TRBV7-9 combines with J gene TRBJ2-2; 8 bases map to TRBD2. The CDR3 is 15 residues long. The germline V gene encodes CDR1 SEHNR and CDR2 FQNEAQ (reference sequence). V shed 4 bases, J shed 4 bases, and the junction held 5 bases outside the gene matches. CDR3 in DNA: TGTGCCAGCAGCTCCGGACTAGCAGGCACCGGGGAGCTGTTTTTT. As protein: CASSSGLAGTGELFF.

This clone was seen a single time. The rearrangement uses TRBV7-8 and TRBJ2-7; unclear D gene. The CDR3 runs 14 residues. Trimming left V 5 bases short and J 6 bases short, with 17 bases between. Per germline, CDR1 SGHVS and CDR2 FQNEAQ. In DNA form, the CDR3 reads TGTGCCAGCAGCCCAAGAGGTGCCTTCCGCGAGCAGTACTTC. Its translation: CASSPRGAFREQYF.

This rearrangement joins TRBV7-2 to TRBJ2-7, with 8 nucleotides matching TRBD2. J gave up 2 bases and V 5 bases, and 8 bases lay outside the gene matches. Germline CDR1 and CDR2: SGHTA and FQGNSA. The CDR3 consists of 15 residues. CDR3 region: CASSITAGVTYEQYF. The CDR3 DNA follows: TGTGCCAGCAGCATAACAGCGGGAGTGACCTACGAGCAGTACTTC.

This clone was found a few times. The chain is built from TRBV7-7 and TRBJ2-1; 9 positions agree with TRBD2. J gave up 6 bases and V 2 bases, and 5 bases lay outside the gene matches. This CDR3 is built from 15 residues. Per germline, CDR1 SSHAT and CDR2 FNYEAQ (reference sequence). As DNA, the CDR3 is TGTGCCAGCAGCTTATCGGGCGGGGGGGCCAATGAGCAGTTCTTC. This encodes CASSLSGGGANEQFF.